This TCR beta chain came from a study of T cell repertoires in cytomegalovirus infection. Germline CDR1 and CDR2: SGHVS and FQNEAQ. The CDR3 totals 15 residues. After removal of 5 bases from V and 5 bases from J, the junction contained 8 bases not matched to a gene. On this clonotype: The antigen remains undetermined.

A single record per CDR3 protein comes from TCRdb applying MiXCR to the reads. The profile shows some 940,000 distinct CDR3 sequences, roughly a third of them singletons. J is TRBJ2-5 and V is TRBV7-8; 10 positions match TRBD2. The sample was cultured CD8+ T cells from PBMCs, taken from culture after CMV antigen stimulation. The TCR sequence derives from a human donor in good health (CMV status not recorded). Some clones in this sample may be carry-over from other donors' samples. The DNA for the CDR3 is TGTGCCAGCAGCCGACTAGCGGGCCCGCAGGAGACCCAGTACTTC. Protein: CASSRLAGPQETQYF.